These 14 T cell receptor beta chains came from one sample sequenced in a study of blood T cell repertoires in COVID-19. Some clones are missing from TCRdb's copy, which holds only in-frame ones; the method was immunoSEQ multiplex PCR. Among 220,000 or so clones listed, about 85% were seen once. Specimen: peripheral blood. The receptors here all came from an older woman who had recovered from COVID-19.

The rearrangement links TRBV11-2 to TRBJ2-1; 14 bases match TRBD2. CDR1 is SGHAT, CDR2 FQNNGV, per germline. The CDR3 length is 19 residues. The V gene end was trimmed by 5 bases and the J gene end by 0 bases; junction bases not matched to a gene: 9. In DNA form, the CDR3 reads TGTGCCAGCAGCGGACTAGCGGGGGGAAAACCCACCTCCTACAATGAGCAGTTCTTC. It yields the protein CASSGLAGGKPTSYNEQFF.

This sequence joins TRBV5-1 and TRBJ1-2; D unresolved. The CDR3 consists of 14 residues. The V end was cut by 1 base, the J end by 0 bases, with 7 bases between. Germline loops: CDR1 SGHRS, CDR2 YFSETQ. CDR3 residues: CASSLTTTNYGYTF. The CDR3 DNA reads TGCGCCAGCAGCTTGACGACAACTAACTATGGCTACACCTTC.

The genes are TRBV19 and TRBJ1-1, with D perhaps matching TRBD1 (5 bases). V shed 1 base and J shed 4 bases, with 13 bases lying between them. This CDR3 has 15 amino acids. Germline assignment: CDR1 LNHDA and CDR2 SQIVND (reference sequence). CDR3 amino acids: CASSIGLSGGTEAFF. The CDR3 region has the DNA TGTGCCAGTAGTATAGGGTTGTCGGGGGGCACTGAAGCTTTCTTT.

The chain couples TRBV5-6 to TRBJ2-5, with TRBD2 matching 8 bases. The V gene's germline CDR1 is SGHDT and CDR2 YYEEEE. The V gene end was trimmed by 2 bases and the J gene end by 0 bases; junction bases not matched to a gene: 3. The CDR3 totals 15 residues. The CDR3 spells CASSLVAGYQETQYF. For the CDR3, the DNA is TGTGCCAGCAGCTTAGTAGCGGGGTACCAAGAGACCCAGTACTTC. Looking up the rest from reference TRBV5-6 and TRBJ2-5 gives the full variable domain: DAGVTQSPTHLIKTRGQQVTLRCSPKSGHDTVSWYQQALGQGPQFIFQYYEEEERQRGNFPDRFSGHQFPNYSSELNVNALLLGDSALYLCASSLVAGYQETQYFGPGTRLLVL.

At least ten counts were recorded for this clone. The CDR3 sequence: CASSLVGGGMNEQFF. The CDR3 DNA reads TGTGCCAGCAGCTTGGTCGGCGGGGGGATGAATGAGCAGTTCTTC. The chain employs TRBV7-3 and TRBJ2-1, with 8 bases that match TRBD2. This CDR3 comprises 15 residues. V was clipped by 3 bases and J by 7 bases; unmatched bases: 8. Germline loops: CDR1 SGHTA, CDR2 FQGTGA.

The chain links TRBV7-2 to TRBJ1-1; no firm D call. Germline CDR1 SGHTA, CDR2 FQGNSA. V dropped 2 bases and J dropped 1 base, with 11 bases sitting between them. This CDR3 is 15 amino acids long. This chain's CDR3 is CASSLLGWANTEAFF. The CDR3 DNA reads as TGTGCCAGCAGCTTACTGGGTTGGGCGAACACTGAAGCTTTCTTT. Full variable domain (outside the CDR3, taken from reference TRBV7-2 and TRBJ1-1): GAGVSQSPSNKVTEKGKDVELRCDPISGHTALYWYRQSLGQGLEFLIYFQGNSAPDKSGLPSDRFSAERTGGSVSTLTIQRTQQEDSAVYLCASSLLGWANTEAFFGQGTRLTVV.

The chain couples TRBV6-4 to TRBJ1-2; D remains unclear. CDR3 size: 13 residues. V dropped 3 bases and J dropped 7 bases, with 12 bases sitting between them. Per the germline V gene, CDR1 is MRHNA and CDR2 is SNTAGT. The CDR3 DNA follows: TGTGCCAGCAGTGAATACCCGCGGGGTGGCTACACCTTC. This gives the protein CASSEYPRGGYTF.

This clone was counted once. CDR3 coding DNA: TGTGCCAGCAGTGACTACAGCCGCTATGGCTACACCTTC. It encodes CASSDYSRYGYTF. The rearrangement links TRBV2 to TRBJ1-2; D is ambiguous. Trimming removed 3 bases from V and 4 bases from J, with 9 bases in between. The CDR3 is made up of 13 amino acids. Looked up from germline, CDR1 is SNHLY and CDR2 is FYNNEI.

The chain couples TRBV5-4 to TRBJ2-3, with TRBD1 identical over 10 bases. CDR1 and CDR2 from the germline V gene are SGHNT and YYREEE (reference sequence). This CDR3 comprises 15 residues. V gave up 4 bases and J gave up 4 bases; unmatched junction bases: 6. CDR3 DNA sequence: TGTGCCAGCAGCCAGGGACAGGGGAGCCCAGATACGCAGTATTTT. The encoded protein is CASSQGQGSPDTQYF.

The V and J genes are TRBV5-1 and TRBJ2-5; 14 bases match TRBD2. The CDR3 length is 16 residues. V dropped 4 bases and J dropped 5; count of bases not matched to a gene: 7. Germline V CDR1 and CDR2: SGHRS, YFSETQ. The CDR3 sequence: CASSKTSGGARETQYF. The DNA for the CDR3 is TGCGCCAGCAGCAAGACTAGCGGGGGGGCACGGGAGACCCAGTACTTC.

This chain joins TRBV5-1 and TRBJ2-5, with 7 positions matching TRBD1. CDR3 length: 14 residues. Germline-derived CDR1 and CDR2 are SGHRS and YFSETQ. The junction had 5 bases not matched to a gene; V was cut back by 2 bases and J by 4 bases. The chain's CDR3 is CASSLQGSGETQYF. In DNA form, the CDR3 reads TGCGCCAGCAGCTTACAGGGGTCAGGAGAGACCCAGTACTTC. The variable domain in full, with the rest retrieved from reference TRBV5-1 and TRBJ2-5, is KAGVTQTPRYLIKTRGQQVTLSCSPISGHRSVSWYQQTPGQGLQFLFEYFSETQRNKGNFPGRFSGRQFSNSRSEMNVSTLELGDSALYLCASSLQGSGETQYFGPGTRLLVL.

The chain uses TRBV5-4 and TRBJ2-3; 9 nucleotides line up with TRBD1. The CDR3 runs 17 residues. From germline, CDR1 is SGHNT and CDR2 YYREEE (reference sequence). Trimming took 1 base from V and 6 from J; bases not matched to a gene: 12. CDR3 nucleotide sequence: TGTGCCAGCAGCTTGCCGGACAGGGGACCACCGACGGATACGCAGTATTTT. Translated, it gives CASSLPDRGPPTDTQYF.

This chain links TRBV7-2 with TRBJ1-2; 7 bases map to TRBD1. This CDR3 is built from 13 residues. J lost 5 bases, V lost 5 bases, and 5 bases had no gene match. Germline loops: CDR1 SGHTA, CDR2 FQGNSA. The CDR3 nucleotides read TGTGCCAGCAGCGAGGGACAGTGGTATGGCTACACCTTC. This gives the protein CASSEGQWYGYTF.

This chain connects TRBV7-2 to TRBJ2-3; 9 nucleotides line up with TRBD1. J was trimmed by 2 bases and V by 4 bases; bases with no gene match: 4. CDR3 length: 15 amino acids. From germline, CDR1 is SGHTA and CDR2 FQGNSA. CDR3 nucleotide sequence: TGTGCCAGCAGCTACGGGACAGGGTTCACAGATACGCAGTATTTT. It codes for CASSYGTGFTDTQYF.